What follows are 29 T cell receptor beta chains derived from one specimen sequenced in a study of immune heterogeneity within non-small cell lung tumors (dated by TCRdb to about 2018). The TCR template was genomic DNA extracted from bulk tumor tissue, and roughly 590 ng of gDNA was amplified for each sample. During surgery, multiple biopsies were taken from each primary tumor and placed as far apart as possible within the tumor mass. The study cohort was described as untreated, and the patients were newly diagnosed NSCLC cases having curative surgery. The sample was run on a HiSeq X Ten. The TCR beta CDR3 region was amplified with a multiplex PCR system whose first round of approximately 10 cycles used 32 V-gene forward primers and 13 J-gene reverse primers. TCRdb ran its own pipeline on the public reads, namely fastp trimming at Q25 and MiXCR clone calling, and kept in-frame beta chains. Every entry covers one CDR3 protein and lists the most common genes and DNA from its rows. The sample includes approximately 4,200 distinct CDR3 sequences, with roughly 24% observed a single time. The top ten clones comprise roughly an eighth of the sample.

What was sequenced was lung tumor tissue. The receptors come from a man aged 55-75 years with non-small cell lung cancer.

This clonotype is medium-sized by share. V usage is TRBV24-1 and J usage is TRBJ2-7, with a possible D match to TRBD1 (6 bases). This CDR3 spans 15 amino acids. V lost 7 bases and J 2 bases, leaving 17 bases between the germline ends. CDR1 and CDR2 (germline): KGHDR, SFDVKD. The CDR3 loop is CATRRTESLAYEQYF. The CDR3 region has the DNA TGTGCCACCAGGAGGACAGAATCCCTCGCCTACGAGCAGTACTTC.

There are a few counts of this clonotype. One end of the junction varies from germline; a read error may be responsible. In nucleotides, the CDR3 is TGTGCCGGCAGTTTAGGGAGGATACAAGAGACCCAGTACTTC. It encodes CAGSLGRIQETQYF. This chain uses TRBV12-3 or TRBV12-4 with TRBJ2-5; possibly TRBD2 for D (6 bases). The CDR3 has 14 amino acids.

The chain is built from TRBV6-1 and TRBJ1-1; tentatively, D is TRBD1 (5 bases). CDR3 size: 15 residues. Germline V CDR1 and CDR2: MNHNS, SASEGT. V lost 5 bases and J 0 bases, leaving 13 bases between the germline ends. The CDR3 region is CASSLGTSVNTEAFF. CDR3 in DNA: TGTGCCAGCAGTCTCGGGACGTCCGTGAACACTGAAGCTTTCTTT.

Relative to its sample, this clonotype is medium-sized. The chain is built from TRBV2 and TRBJ2-7, with D perhaps matching TRBD2 (5 bases). The V end was cut by 4 bases, the J end by 0 bases, with 10 bases between. This CDR3 comprises 14 residues. Germline loops: CDR1 SNHLY, CDR2 FYNNEI. CDR3 DNA: TGTGCCAGCAGTGTTGGGCGGGCCTCCTACGAGCAGTACTTC. Protein: CASSVGRASYEQYF. Using reference TRBV2 and TRBJ2-7 for the parts outside the CDR3, the full variable domain is EPEVTQTPSHQVTQMGQEVILRCVPISNHLYFYWYRQILGQKVEFLVSFYNNEISEKSEIFDDQFSVERPDGSNFTLKIRSTKLEDSAMYFCASSVGRASYEQYFGPGTRLTVT.

This chain uses TRBV6-1 with TRBJ2-7; TRBD1 matches at 10 bases. The CDR3 length is 16 residues. Germline CDR1 is MNHNS and CDR2 is SASEGT. With 3 bases clipped from V and 5 bases from J, the junction kept 10 bases outside the gene matches. CDR3 nucleotides: TGTGCCAGCAGTGACCCGCGGGGACAGGGGTACAACGAGCAGTACGTC. Amino acid sequence: CASSDPRGQGYNEQYV.

V is TRBV6-1 and J is TRBJ1-1, with 7 bases lining up with TRBD1. Germline trimming cut 4 bases from V and 1 base from J; bases unmatched to any gene: 9. Looked up from germline, CDR1 is MNHNS and CDR2 is SASEGT. CDR3 length: 16 residues. Written as DNA, the CDR3 is TGTGCCAGCAGTGCAGAAGGGGGCTCAGGGAACACTGAAGCTTTCTTT. Protein product: CASSAEGGSGNTEAFF.

The rearrangement links TRBV20-1 to TRBJ1-5; D may be TRBD1 (6 bases). Trimming cost V 3 bases and J 4 bases, with 10 bases left between them. CDR3 length: 13 amino acids. CDR1 DFQATT and CDR2 SNEGSKA come from the germline V gene (reference sequence). For the CDR3, the DNA is TGCAGTGCTAGGAGGCAGGGGAATCAGCCCCAGCATTTT. Translating gives CSARRQGNQPQHF.

By frequency in the sample, this clonotype is medium-sized (0.01 to 0.1%). The chain is built from TRBV6-6 and TRBJ2-2; perhaps D is TRBD1 or TRBD2 (5 bases each). The CDR3 consists of 15 residues. Deletions cut 3 bases from V and 0 bases from J, with 8 bases between. Per germline, CDR1 MNHNY and CDR2 SVGAGI (reference sequence). CDR3 amino acids: CASSYRDPNTGELFF. In DNA form, the CDR3 reads TGTGCCAGCAGTTATCGGGACCCGAACACCGGGGAGCTGTTTTTT.

In its sample, this clonotype is large (0.1 to 1%). This rearrangement joins TRBV18 to TRBJ2-2, with a weak D call TRBD1 (5 bases). The CDR3 spans 13 residues. Germline V gene sequence: CDR1 KGHSH, CDR2 LQKENI. V was shortened by 3 bases and J by 5 bases, with 7 bases between the two germline ends. This CDR3 is CASSPRQTGELFF. The CDR3 DNA reads TGTGCCAGCTCACCTAGACAGACCGGGGAGCTGTTTTTT.

This clonotype turned up a few times. CDR3: CATSDGTGDSYNEQFF. The DNA for the CDR3 is TGTGCCACCAGTGATGGAACAGGGGATTCCTACAATGAGCAGTTCTTC. This chain joins TRBV24-1 and TRBJ2-1; 7 nucleotides agree with TRBD1. The ends lost 3 bases at V and 1 base at J; junction bases unmatched: 5. There are 16 residues in the CDR3. Germline CDR1 is KGHDR and CDR2 is SFDVKD.

Relative to its sample, this clonotype is medium-sized. This chain uses TRBV7-9 with TRBJ1-6; D not resolved. The CDR3 covers 16 residues. The V end was cut by 5 bases, the J end by 7 bases, with 18 bases between. In germline, CDR1 is SEHNR, CDR2 FQNEAQ (reference sequence). CDR3 region: CASSPGMGRENSPLHF. In DNA, the CDR3 is TGTGCCAGCAGCCCCGGGATGGGAAGGGAAAATTCACCCCTCCACTTT.

The V and J genes are TRBV6-1 and TRBJ2-5; 8 nucleotides align to TRBD2. Trimming took 6 bases from V and 2 from J; bases not matched to a gene: 5. Germline values: CDR1 MNHNS, CDR2 SASEGT. This CDR3 has 14 residues. CDR3 residues: CASSLSGTQETQYF. CDR3 coding DNA: TGTGCCAGCAGCCTTAGCGGGACACAAGAGACCCAGTACTTC.

A few counts support this clonotype. The chain couples TRBV6-1 to TRBJ1-6, with D possibly TRBD1 on 5 matching bases. V was cut by 4 bases and J by 14 bases, with 12 bases left in between. Germline CDR1 reads MNHNS; CDR2 reads SASEGT. The CDR3 has 12 amino acids. Written as DNA, the CDR3 is TGTGCCAGCAGTGCGACAGCCCTCACCCTCCACTTT. This gives the protein CASSATALTLHF.

This clonotype is labeled medium-sized (0.01 to 0.1%). The rearrangement joins TRBV7-2 to TRBJ2-7; 7 nucleotides agree with TRBD2. Germline CDR1 is SGHTA and CDR2 is FQGNSA. The CDR3 sequence is 14 residues long. V dropped 3 bases and J dropped 3; count of bases not matched to a gene: 5. The CDR3 DNA reads TGTGCCAGCAGCTTTGTGGCGGGAGACTACGAGCAGTACTTC. It specifies CASSFVAGDYEQYF.

This clonotype was seen a few times. The rearrangement links TRBV12-3 or TRBV12-4 to TRBJ2-2, with TRBD2 as a possible D gene (7 bases). The germline V and J ends were trimmed by 7 bases and 7 bases, with 13 bases remaining between them. There are 13 residues in the CDR3. The CDR3 DNA reads TGTGCCAGCAAGGGGGGGATGTACGGGGAGCTGTTTTTT. It specifies CASKGGMYGELFF.

This sequence joins TRBV5-1 and TRBJ2-1; 9 bases match TRBD1. Germline CDR1 and CDR2: SGHRS and YFSETQ. V lost 4 bases and J lost 9; bases outside the gene matches: 8. CDR3 size: 14 residues. The CDR3 coding sequence is TGCGCCAGCAGCGGAAGGGGACAGGGAAGTGAGCAGTTCTTC. Its translation is CASSGRGQGSEQFF. Full variable domain (outside the CDR3, taken from reference TRBV5-1 and TRBJ2-1): KAGVTQTPRYLIKTRGQQVTLSCSPISGHRSVSWYQQTPGQGLQFLFEYFSETQRNKGNFPGRFSGRQFSNSRSEMNVSTLELGDSALYLCASSGRGQGSEQFFGPGTRLTVL.

By frequency in the sample, this clonotype is medium-sized. The chain links TRBV3-1 to TRBJ2-1; D is possibly TRBD1 (5 bases). The CDR3 length is 13 residues. Germline-derived CDR1 and CDR2 are LGHDT and YNNKEL (reference sequence). V gave up 2 bases and J gave up 5 bases, with 7 bases separating them. In DNA form, the CDR3 reads TGTGCCAGCAGCCAAAGGGGCGACAATGAGCAGTTCTTC. It translates to CASSQRGDNEQFF.

This clonotype was found a few times. The chain employs TRBV19 and TRBJ1-2, with TRBD1 identical over 8 bases. The CDR3 contains 14 residues. V shed 1 base and J 8 bases; nucleotides not matched to a gene: 6. The germline V gene encodes CDR1 LNHDA and CDR2 SQIVND (reference sequence). The CDR3 region has the DNA TGTGCCAGTAGTATAGTAGACAGGGGAGGCGGCTACACCTTC. It codes for CASSIVDRGGGYTF.

A remark on this clonotype: In this CDR3 the conserved last residue, phenylalanine or tryptophan, is missing, so a read error is likely. This rearrangement joins TRBV7-3 to TRBJ1-1; 7 bases agree with TRBD1. The CDR3 extends over 15 amino acids. The V and J ends lost 5 bases and 1 base, in that order; junction bases with no gene match: 7. The V gene's germline CDR1 is SGHTA and CDR2 FQGTGA. The CDR3 spells CASSAQGQANTEAFV. CDR3 coding DNA: TGTGCCAGCAGCGCCCAAGGACAGGCGAACACTGAAGCTTTCGTT.

This clonotype turned up a few times. The J gene is TRBJ1-5, the V gene TRBV6-2 or TRBV6-3, with D tentatively TRBD1 (6 bases). This CDR3 comprises 13 residues. The germline V gene has CDR1 MNHEY and CDR2 SVGEGT. V was clipped by 9 bases and J by 3 bases, with 12 bases between them. In DNA form, the CDR3 reads TGTGCCAGTTCGGACAGAGCCAATCAGCCCCAGCATTTT. This sequence encodes CASSDRANQPQHF.

This clonotype turned up a few times. V gene TRBV7-2 combines with J gene TRBJ2-1; D uncertain. Trimming removed 4 bases from V and 0 bases from J, with 10 bases in between. Looked up from germline, CDR1 is SGHTA and CDR2 is FQGNSA. This CDR3 comprises 15 residues. The CDR3 nucleotides read TGTGCCAGCAGCTCGCGAGAAAGCTCCTACAATGAGCAGTTCTTC. Amino acids: CASSSRESSYNEQFF.

In its sample, this clonotype was seen once. It may be a read error: a sequence one base away is much more abundant. The chain joins TRBV7-3 to TRBJ2-3; D gene ambiguous. The CDR3 is 12 amino acids. The germline V gene encodes CDR1 SGHTA and CDR2 FQGTGA. CDR3 nucleotide sequence: TGTGCCAGCGGGCCCGGCACAGATGCGCAGTATTTT. This gives the protein CASGPGTDAQYF.

The table lists this clonotype with a few counts. The CDR3 bases are TGTGCCAGCAGTGTAGGGGAGACCCAGTACTTC. This gives the protein CASSVGETQYF. The V and J genes are TRBV2 and TRBJ2-5, with unresolved D. The germline V gene has CDR1 SNHLY and CDR2 FYNNEI. V gave up 4 bases and J gave up 5 bases, with 5 bases separating them. CDR3 length: 11 residues.

The table lists this clonotype with a few counts. The genes are TRBV19 and TRBJ2-1; perhaps TRBD1 as D (6 bases). V was trimmed by 0 bases and J by 2 bases, leaving 17 bases between them. The length of the CDR3 is 18 residues. CDR1 LNHDA and CDR2 SQIVND come from the germline V gene (reference sequence). CDR3 sequence reads: CASSIDGGLISTYNEQFF. CDR3 in DNA: TGTGCCAGTAGTATAGATGGGGGCCTCATCTCCACCTACAATGAGCAGTTCTTC.

This clonotype is medium-sized. The chain recombines TRBV3-1 with TRBJ2-1, with 13 positions matching TRBD2. Trimming cost V 3 bases and J 0 bases; bases outside gene matches: 8. The CDR3 is 19 residues long. Germline V gene lookup returns CDR1 LGHDT and CDR2 YNNKEL (reference sequence). CDR3 region: CASSHTGLAGWGSYNEQFF. CDR3 DNA: TGTGCCAGCAGCCACACGGGACTAGCGGGATGGGGCTCCTACAATGAGCAGTTCTTC.

The chain carries TRBV28 and TRBJ2-4; D is perhaps TRBD2 (5 bases). The CDR3 runs 15 residues. Per the germline V gene, CDR1 is MDHEN and CDR2 is SYDVKM. V gave up 10 bases and J gave up 7 bases, with 23 bases separating them. The CDR3 is CANSPRRIVGNIQYF. In DNA form, the CDR3 reads TGTGCCAACAGCCCGAGGAGGATCGTGGGGAACATTCAGTACTTC.

This clonotype is deemed large. V gene TRBV12-3 or TRBV12-4 combines with J gene TRBJ2-1; perhaps TRBD2 as D (5 bases). V was pared by 3 bases and J by 8 bases, with 11 bases between. The CDR3 spans 13 residues. This chain's CDR3 is CASSFGPRDEQFF. The CDR3 DNA reads TGTGCCAGCAGTTTTGGGCCGCGGGATGAGCAGTTCTTC.

This rearrangement joins TRBV2 to TRBJ2-5; 10 positions agree with TRBD2. This CDR3 region has 14 residues. V was clipped by 10 bases and J by 5 bases; unmatched bases: 10. CDR1 SNHLY and CDR2 FYNNEI come from the germline V gene. The CDR3 DNA sequence: TGTGCCAACTTACTAGCGGGAAAGGGGGAGACCCAGTACTTC. Translated, it gives CANLLAGKGETQYF.

V gene TRBV7-3 combines with J gene TRBJ2-1, with 9 nucleotides matching TRBD1. V lost 1 base and J lost 3; bases outside the gene matches: 4. In germline, CDR1 is SGHTA, CDR2 FQGTGA. The CDR3 totals 16 residues. In DNA form, the CDR3 reads TGTGCCAGCAGCTTAAGGGGGGGACAGGGCTACAATGAGCAGTTCTTC. Its protein is CASSLRGGQGYNEQFF.